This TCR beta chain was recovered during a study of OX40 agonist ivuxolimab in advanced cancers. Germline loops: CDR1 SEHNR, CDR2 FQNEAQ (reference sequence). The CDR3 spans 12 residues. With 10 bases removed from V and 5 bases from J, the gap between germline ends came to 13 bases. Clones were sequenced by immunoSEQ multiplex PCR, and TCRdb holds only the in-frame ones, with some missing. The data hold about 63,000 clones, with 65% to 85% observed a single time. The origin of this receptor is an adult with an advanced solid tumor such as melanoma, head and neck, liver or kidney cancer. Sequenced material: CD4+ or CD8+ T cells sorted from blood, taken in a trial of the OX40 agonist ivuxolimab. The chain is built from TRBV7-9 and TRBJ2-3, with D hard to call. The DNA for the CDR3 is TGTGCCACCGCCCGGACCCAAGATACGCAGTATTTT. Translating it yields CATARTQDTQYF.